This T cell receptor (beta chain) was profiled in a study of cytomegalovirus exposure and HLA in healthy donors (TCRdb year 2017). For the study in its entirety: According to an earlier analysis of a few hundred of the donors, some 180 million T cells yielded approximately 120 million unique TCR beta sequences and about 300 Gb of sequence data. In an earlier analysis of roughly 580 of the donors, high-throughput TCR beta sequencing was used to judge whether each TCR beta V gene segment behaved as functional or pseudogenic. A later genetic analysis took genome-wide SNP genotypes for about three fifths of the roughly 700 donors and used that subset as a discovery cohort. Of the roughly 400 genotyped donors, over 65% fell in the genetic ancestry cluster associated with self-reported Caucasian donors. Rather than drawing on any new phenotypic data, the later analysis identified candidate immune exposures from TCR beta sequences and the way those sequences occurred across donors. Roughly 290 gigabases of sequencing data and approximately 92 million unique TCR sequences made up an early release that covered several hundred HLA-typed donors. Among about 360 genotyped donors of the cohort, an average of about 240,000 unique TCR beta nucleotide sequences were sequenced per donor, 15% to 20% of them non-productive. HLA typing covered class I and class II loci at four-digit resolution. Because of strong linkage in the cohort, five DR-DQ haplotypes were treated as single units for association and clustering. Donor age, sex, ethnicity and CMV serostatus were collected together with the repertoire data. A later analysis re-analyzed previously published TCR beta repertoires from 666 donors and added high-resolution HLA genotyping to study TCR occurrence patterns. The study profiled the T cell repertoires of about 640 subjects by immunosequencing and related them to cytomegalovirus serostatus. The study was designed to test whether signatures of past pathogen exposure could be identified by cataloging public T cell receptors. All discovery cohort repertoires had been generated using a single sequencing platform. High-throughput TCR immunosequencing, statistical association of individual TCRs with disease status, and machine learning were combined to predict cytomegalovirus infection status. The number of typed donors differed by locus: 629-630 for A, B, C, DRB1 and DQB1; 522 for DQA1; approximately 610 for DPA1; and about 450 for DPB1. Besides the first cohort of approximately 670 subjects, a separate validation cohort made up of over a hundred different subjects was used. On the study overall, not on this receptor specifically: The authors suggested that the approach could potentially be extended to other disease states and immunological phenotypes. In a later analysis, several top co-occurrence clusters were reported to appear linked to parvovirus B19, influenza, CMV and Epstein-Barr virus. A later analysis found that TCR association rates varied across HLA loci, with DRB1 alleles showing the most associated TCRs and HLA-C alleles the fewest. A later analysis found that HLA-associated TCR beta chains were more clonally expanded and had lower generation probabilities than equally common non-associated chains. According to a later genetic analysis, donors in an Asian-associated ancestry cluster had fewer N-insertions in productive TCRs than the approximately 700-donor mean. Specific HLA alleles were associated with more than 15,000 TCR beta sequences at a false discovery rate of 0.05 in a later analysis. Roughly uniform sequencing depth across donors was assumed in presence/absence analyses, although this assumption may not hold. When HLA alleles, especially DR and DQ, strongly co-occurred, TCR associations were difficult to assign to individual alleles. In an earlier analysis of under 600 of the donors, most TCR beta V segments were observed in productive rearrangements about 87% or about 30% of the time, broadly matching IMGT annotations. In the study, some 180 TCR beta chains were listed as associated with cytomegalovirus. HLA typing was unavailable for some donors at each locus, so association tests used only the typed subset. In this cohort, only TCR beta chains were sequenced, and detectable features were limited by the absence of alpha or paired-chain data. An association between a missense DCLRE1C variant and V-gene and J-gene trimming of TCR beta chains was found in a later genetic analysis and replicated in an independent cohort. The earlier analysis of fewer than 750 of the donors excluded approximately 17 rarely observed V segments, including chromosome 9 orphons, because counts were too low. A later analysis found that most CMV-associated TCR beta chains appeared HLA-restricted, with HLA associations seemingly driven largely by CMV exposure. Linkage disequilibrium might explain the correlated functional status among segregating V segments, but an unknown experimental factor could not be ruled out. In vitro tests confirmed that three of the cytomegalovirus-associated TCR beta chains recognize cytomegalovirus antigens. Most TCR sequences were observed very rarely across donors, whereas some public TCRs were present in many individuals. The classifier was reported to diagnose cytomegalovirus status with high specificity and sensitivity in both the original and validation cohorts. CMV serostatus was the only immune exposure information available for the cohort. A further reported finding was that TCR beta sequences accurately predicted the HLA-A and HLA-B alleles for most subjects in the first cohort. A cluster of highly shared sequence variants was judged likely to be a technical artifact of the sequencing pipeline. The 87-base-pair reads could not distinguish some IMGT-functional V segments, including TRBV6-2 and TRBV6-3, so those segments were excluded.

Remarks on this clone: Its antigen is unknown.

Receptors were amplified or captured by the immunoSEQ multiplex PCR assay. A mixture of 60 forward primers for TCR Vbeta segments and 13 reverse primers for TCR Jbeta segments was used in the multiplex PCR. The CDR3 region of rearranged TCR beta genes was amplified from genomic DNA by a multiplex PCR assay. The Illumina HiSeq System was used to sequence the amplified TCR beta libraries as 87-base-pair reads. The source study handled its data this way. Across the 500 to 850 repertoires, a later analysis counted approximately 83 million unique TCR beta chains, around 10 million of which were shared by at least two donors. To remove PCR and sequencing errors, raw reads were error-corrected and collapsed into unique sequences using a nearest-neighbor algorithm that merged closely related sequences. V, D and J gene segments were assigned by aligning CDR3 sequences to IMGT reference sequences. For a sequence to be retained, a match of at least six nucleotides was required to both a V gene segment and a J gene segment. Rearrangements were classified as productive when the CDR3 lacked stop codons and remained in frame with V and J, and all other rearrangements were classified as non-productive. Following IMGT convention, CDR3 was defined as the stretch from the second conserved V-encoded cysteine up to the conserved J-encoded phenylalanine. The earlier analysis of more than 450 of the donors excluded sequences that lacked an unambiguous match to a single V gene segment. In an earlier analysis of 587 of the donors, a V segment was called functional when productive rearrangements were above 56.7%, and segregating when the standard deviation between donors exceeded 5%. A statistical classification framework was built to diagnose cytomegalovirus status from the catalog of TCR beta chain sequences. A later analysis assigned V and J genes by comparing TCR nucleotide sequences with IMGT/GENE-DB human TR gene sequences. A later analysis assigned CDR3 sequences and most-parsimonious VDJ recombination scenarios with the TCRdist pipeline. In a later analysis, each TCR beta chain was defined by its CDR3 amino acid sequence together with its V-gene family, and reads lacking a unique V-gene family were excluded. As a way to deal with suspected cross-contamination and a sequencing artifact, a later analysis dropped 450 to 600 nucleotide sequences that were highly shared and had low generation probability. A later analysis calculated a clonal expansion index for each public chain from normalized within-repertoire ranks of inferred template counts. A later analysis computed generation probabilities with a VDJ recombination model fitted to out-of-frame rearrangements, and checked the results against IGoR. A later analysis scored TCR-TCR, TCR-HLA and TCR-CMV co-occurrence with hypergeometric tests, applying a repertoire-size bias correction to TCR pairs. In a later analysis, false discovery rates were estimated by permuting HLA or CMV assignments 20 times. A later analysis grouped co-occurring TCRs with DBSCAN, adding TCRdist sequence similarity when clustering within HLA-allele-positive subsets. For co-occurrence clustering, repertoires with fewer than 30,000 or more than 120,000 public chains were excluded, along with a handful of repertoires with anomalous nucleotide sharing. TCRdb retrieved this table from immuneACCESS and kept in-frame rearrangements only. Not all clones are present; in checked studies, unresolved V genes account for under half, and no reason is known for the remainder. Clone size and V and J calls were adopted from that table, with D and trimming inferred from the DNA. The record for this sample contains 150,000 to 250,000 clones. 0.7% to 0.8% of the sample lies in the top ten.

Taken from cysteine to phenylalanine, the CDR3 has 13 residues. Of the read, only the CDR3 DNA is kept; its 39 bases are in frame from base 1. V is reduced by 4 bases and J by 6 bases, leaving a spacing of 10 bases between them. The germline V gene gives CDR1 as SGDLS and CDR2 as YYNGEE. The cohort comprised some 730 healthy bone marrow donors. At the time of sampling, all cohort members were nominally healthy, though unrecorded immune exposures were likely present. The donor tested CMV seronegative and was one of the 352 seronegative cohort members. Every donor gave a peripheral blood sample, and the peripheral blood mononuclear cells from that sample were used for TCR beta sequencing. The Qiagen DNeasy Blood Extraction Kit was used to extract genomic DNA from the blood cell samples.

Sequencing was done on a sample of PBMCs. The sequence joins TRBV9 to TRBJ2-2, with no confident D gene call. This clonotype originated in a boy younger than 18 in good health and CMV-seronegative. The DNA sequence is TGTGCCAGCAGCACTCCTCCGTCCGGGGAGCTGTTTTTT. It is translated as CASSTPPSGELFF.